The 24 T cell receptor beta chains listed next were all sequenced from one sample in a study of multiple sclerosis patients with progressive multifocal leukoencephalopathy (dated by TCRdb to about 2019). The method behind the library was the immunoSEQ multiplex PCR assay. The table comes from immuneACCESS by way of TCRdb, which keeps in-frame sequences with V and J called. Part of the clones is missing from these tables; in studies checked, under half for an unresolved V gene and the rest for unknown reasons. A total of 25,000 to 30,000 clones appear in this sample, around 89% of them only once. The ten largest make up 1.3% of the sample. The time point label, as the study defines it: about 13 months of natalizumab therapy. Sample treatment or condition, as interpreted from the label and publication: on natalizumab therapy at sampling. This specimen consisted of PBMCs, obtained from a patient treated with natalizumab. Source of these receptors: a human donor with multiple sclerosis.

This sequence joins TRBV2 and TRBJ1-5, with 7 bases identical to TRBD1. V lost 5 bases, J lost 7 bases, and 11 bases stayed unmatched. Germline CDR1 SNHLY, CDR2 FYNNEI. CDR3 length: 15 amino acids. CDR3 residues: CASSTEQGWGQPQHF. The CDR3 DNA reads as TGTGCCAGCAGTACGGAACAGGGGTGGGGGCAGCCCCAGCATTTT. Combining the CDR3 with reference TRBV2 and TRBJ1-5 gives the whole variable domain EPEVTQTPSHQVTQMGQEVILRCVPISNHLYFYWYRQILGQKVEFLVSFYNNEISEKSEIFDDQFSVERPDGSNFTLKIRSTKLEDSAMYFCASSTEQGWGQPQHFGDGTRLSIL.

V is TRBV19 and J is TRBJ1-6, with 10 bases fitting TRBD1. The CDR3 extends over 16 amino acids. Trimming removed 5 bases from V and 7 bases from J; junction bases left unmatched: 8. Germline CDR1 and CDR2: LNHDA and SQIVND (reference sequence). The CDR3 nucleotides are TGTGCCAGTAGTCCCTTGGACAGGGGGGAAAATTCACCCCTCCACTTT. Protein product: CASSPLDRGENSPLHF. Complete variable domain (other parts from reference TRBV19 and TRBJ1-6): DGGITQSPKYLFRKEGQNVTLSCEQNLNHDAMYWYRQDPGQGLRLIYYSQIVNDFQKGDIAEGYSVSREKKESFPLTVTSAQKNPTAFYLCASSPLDRGENSPLHFGNGTRLTVT.

The chain joins TRBV7-3 to TRBJ1-1; TRBD1 is a possible D gene (5 bases). Trimming took off 2 bases at V and 4 bases at J, with 17 bases between the two ends. Looked up from germline, CDR1 is SGHTA and CDR2 is FQGTGA. The length of the CDR3 is 16 residues. The CDR3 DNA reads as TGTGCCAGCAGCTTAGAAGGTATAGGGGTTGGCACTGAAGCTTTCTTT. Its translation: CASSLEGIGVGTEAFF.

The CDR3 region has the DNA TGTGCCAGCAGCATGGACAGGGTCCAGGGGGAGACCCAGTACTTC. It codes for CASSMDRVQGETQYF. The V call is TRBV7-2, the J call TRBJ2-5, with 8 bases identical to TRBD1. This CDR3 has 15 residues. Germline V CDR1 and CDR2: SGHTA, FQGNSA. V was clipped by 5 bases and J by 5 bases; unmatched bases: 10.

The chain carries TRBV10-3 and TRBJ1-4; D is perhaps TRBD1 (5 bases). The CDR3 totals 14 residues. V shed 6 bases and J shed 5 bases, with 13 bases lying between them. Germline CDR1 is ENHRY and CDR2 is SYGVKD. CDR3 region: CAISPTESNEKLFF. CDR3 nucleotides: TGTGCCATCAGCCCGACAGAGTCCAATGAAAAACTGTTTTTT.

In the case of this clone: Other DNA sequences in the sample encode the same CDR3. The chain recombines TRBV5-1 with TRBJ2-2; maybe TRBD1 (6 bases). The ends were cut back, 0 bases at V and 0 bases at J, with 12 bases in the middle. The CDR3 totals 17 residues. CDR1 is SGHRS and CDR2 is YFSETQ in the germline V gene. CDR3 residues: CASSLGQGLANTGELFF. In nucleotides, the CDR3 is TGCGCCAGCAGCTTGGGTCAGGGGCTCGCGAACACCGGGGAGCTGTTTTTT.

This chain connects TRBV9 to TRBJ1-1; 9 nucleotides align to TRBD1. Germline V gives CDR1 SGDLS, CDR2 YYNGEE. The trim removed 5 bases at V and 0 bases at J, leaving 8 bases unmatched. The CDR3 runs 16 residues. CDR3 DNA sequence: TGTGCCAGCAGTCCCGGGACAGGGCGAATGAACACTGAAGCTTTCTTT. Its protein product is CASSPGTGRMNTEAFF.

The chain uses TRBV19 and TRBJ2-7, with 9 bases fitting TRBD1. Germline-derived CDR1 and CDR2 are LNHDA and SQIVND (reference sequence). This CDR3 is built from 14 residues. Trimming took 6 bases from V and 2 from J; bases not matched to a gene: 5. The CDR3 here is CASSDRDRAYEQYF. The CDR3 region has the DNA TGTGCCAGTAGCGACCGGGACAGGGCCTACGAGCAGTACTTC.

V and J are TRBV18 and TRBJ1-4; D ambiguous. This CDR3 has 17 amino acids. CDR1 is KGHSH and CDR2 is LQKENI in the germline V gene. V lost 1 base and J lost 0, with 12 bases in between. CDR3 sequence reads: CASSPLGKKATNEKLFF. The CDR3, as DNA: TGTGCCAGCTCACCACTAGGGAAGAAAGCAACTAATGAAAAACTGTTTTTT.

The genes are TRBV28 and TRBJ2-5; 7 bases fit TRBD1. Matching the DNA end better, TRBJ2-7 makes the J call doubtful. Germline assignment: CDR1 MDHEN and CDR2 SYDVKM. CDR3 size: 12 residues. CDR3 in amino acids: CASRATGYEQYF. In DNA form, the CDR3 reads TGTGCCAGCAGGGCGACAGGGTACGAGCAGTACTTC.

The V and J genes are TRBV19 and TRBJ1-2, with TRBD1 identical over 8 bases. Germline V gene data show CDR1 as LNHDA and CDR2 as SQIVND (reference sequence). This CDR3 contains 13 residues. The junction had 1 base not matched to a gene; V was cut back by 3 bases and J by 4 bases. As DNA, the CDR3 is TGTGCCAGTAGTATCGGGACAGGCTATGGCTACACCTTC. It yields the protein CASSIGTGYGYTF. The whole variable domain, remainder taken from reference TRBV19 and TRBJ1-2, is DGGITQSPKYLFRKEGQNVTLSCEQNLNHDAMYWYRQDPGQGLRLIYYSQIVNDFQKGDIAEGYSVSREKKESFPLTVTSAQKNPTAFYLCASSIGTGYGYTFGSGTRLTVV.

The V gene is TRBV6-5, the J gene TRBJ1-1; 9 bases match TRBD1. In germline, CDR1 is MNHEY, CDR2 SVGAGI. The V segment lost 2 bases and the J segment 4 bases; nucleotides outside the gene matches: 8. The CDR3 is 16 residues long. The chain's CDR3 is CASSYPPSTGGTEAFF. The CDR3 coding sequence is TGTGCCAGCAGTTACCCACCTTCGACAGGGGGCACTGAAGCTTTCTTT.

The chain couples TRBV30 to TRBJ2-5; 8 bases agree with TRBD1. The trim removed 7 bases at V and 1 base at J, leaving 5 bases unmatched. There are 13 residues in the CDR3. Germline values: CDR1 GTSNPN, CDR2 SVGIG (reference sequence). As DNA, the CDR3 is TGTGCCTCGGGACAGGAGCTCCAAGAGACCCAGTACTTC. This gives the protein CASGQELQETQYF.

This chain joins TRBV2 and TRBJ1-4; TRBD1 matches at 10 bases. V was clipped by 6 bases and J by 8 bases; unmatched bases: 6. Looked up from germline, CDR1 is SNHLY and CDR2 is FYNNEI. The CDR3 sequence is 14 residues long. CDR3 nucleotide sequence: TGTGCCAGCAGACCGGGACAGGGGAGCGAAAAACTGTTTTTT. Amino acids: CASRPGQGSEKLFF.

This clone was counted a single time. The chain is built from TRBV6-1 and TRBJ1-1, with no clear D. V lost 4 bases and J lost 7, with 13 bases in between. CDR3 length: 13 residues. The V gene's germline CDR1 is MNHNS and CDR2 SASEGT. The CDR3: CASSGVGLGEAFF. DNA of the CDR3: TGTGCCAGCAGTGGCGTAGGGCTTGGTGAAGCTTTCTTT.

This chain links TRBV11-2 with TRBJ1-3; D not certain. This CDR3 is 12 amino acids long. Trimming took off 5 bases at V and 9 bases at J, with 11 bases between the two ends. Germline-derived CDR1 and CDR2 are SGHAT and FQNNGV. CDR3 in DNA: TGTGCCAGCAGCCAGTGGACCACCACCATATATTTT. This translates into CASSQWTTTIYF.

The chain combines TRBV28 with TRBJ1-1; D gene unclear. V lost 2 bases and J 1 base, leaving 5 bases between the germline ends. This CDR3 is 13 amino acids long. CDR1 is MDHEN, CDR2 SYDVKM, per germline. CDR3 in DNA: TGTGCCAGCAGTTTACGGGCGAACACTGAAGCTTTCTTT. It is translated as CASSLRANTEAFF.

For this clone: Compared with germline, one end of the junction differs, possibly owing to a read error. This chain uses TRBV7-7 with TRBJ2-2, with 8 bases aligning to TRBD1. The CDR3 is made up of 15 amino acids. The germline CDR1 and CDR2 sequences are SSHAT and FNYEAQ (reference sequence). CDR3 region: CASSRGQGNTGELFF. The DNA of the CDR3 is TGTGCTAGCAGCCGCGGACAGGGTAACACCGGGGAGCTGTTTTTT.

V and J are TRBV11-2 and TRBJ1-2, with unresolved D. Trimming left V 4 bases short and J 8 bases short, with 8 bases between. Germline V gives CDR1 SGHAT, CDR2 FQNNGV. The CDR3 consists of 11 residues. CDR3 sequence: CASSSVRGYTF. Written as DNA, the CDR3 is TGTGCCAGCAGCTCAGTAAGGGGCTACACCTTC.

The chain is built from TRBV6-5 and TRBJ2-1, with D possibly called TRBD1 or TRBD2 (7 bases each). Deletions cut 8 bases from V and 7 bases from J, with 21 bases between. The CDR3 spans 15 residues. From germline, CDR1 is MNHEY and CDR2 SVGAGI. CDR3 loop: CASRSARGRENEQFF. DNA for the CDR3: TGTGCCAGCCGATCCGCCAGGGGGAGGGAAAATGAGCAGTTCTTC.

This clone was picked up a small number of times. This chain joins TRBV6-4 and TRBJ1-6; 7 bases align to TRBD1. Germline-derived CDR1 and CDR2 are MRHNA and SNTAGT. Trimming removed 4 bases from V and 9 bases from J; junction bases left unmatched: 9. The CDR3 sequence is 15 residues long. CDR3 sequence: CASSAVEGARSPLHF. The CDR3, as DNA: TGTGCCAGCAGTGCTGTGGAGGGGGCTCGTTCACCCCTCCACTTT.

This clone was counted between two and nine times. The chain has TRBV5-1 and TRBJ2-1; maybe TRBD2 (6 bases). The V gene's germline CDR1 is SGHRS and CDR2 YFSETQ. The CDR3 contains 15 residues. V was clipped by 2 bases and J by 5 bases, with 14 bases between them. The CDR3 DNA is TGCGCCAGCAGCTTAGGGCAGGAGGGCCACAATGAGCAGTTCTTC. It specifies CASSLGQEGHNEQFF.

The chain links TRBV29-1 to TRBJ1-1, with D possibly being TRBD1 (6 bases). This CDR3 has 12 residues. Germline-derived CDR1 and CDR2 are SQVTM and ANQGSEA. The ends were cut back, 5 bases at V and 7 bases at J, with 14 bases in the middle. The CDR3 here is CSVWGGHGEAFF. CDR3 sequence (DNA): TGCAGCGTTTGGGGGGGACACGGTGAAGCTTTCTTT.

The chain combines TRBV11-3 with TRBJ2-1; weak D call: TRBD2 (5 bases). The V end lost 2 bases, the J end lost 5 bases, and 19 bases lay between the germline ends. This CDR3 region has 17 residues. Per the germline V gene, CDR1 is SGHNT and CDR2 is YENEEA. The CDR3 nucleotides read TGTGCCAGCAGCTTATATCCGGGCCGGGATACCCACAATGAGCAGTTCTTC. Translated: CASSLYPGRDTHNEQFF.